This T cell receptor beta chain appears in the sequencing data of a study of blood T cell repertoires in COVID-19. Clones were read by immunoSEQ multiplex PCR, and TCRdb kept only the in-frame ones, dropping some. The data hold approximately 21,000 clones, with over 85% observed a single time. The germline V gene encodes CDR1 SGHNT and CDR2 YYREEE (reference sequence). After removal of 4 bases from V and 2 bases from J, the junction contained 4 bases not matched to a gene. The CDR3 has 14 amino acids. The sequence was obtained from a woman older than 75 with active COVID-19. Sequenced input: peripheral blood. The chain is built from TRBV5-4 and TRBJ2-3; TRBD1 matches 7 bases. This CDR3 reads CASSPTGLTDTQYF. The CDR3 DNA is TGTGCCAGCAGCCCGACAGGGCTCACAGATACGCAGTATTTT.